This is a list of T cell receptor beta chains from one sample in a study of blood T cell repertoires in COVID-19. Produced via immunoSEQ multiplex PCR; TCRdb's table is partial and in-frame only. The sample consists of 250,000 to 350,000 clones, about 87% of them appearing once. Sequenced input: peripheral blood. All receptors derive from a woman in her forties or fifties with COVID-19, enrolled during active disease. Each CDR3 is given with its conserved first and last residue. A D gene is named only where the DNA matches it firmly. Part of the rows lack a size; the others show once, few, many or a class for expanded clones.

J: TRBJ2-3
V: TRBV11-3
D: .
size: .
CDR3: CASSLDGTDTQYF
DNA: TGTGCCAGCAGCTTAGACGGCACAGATACGCAGTATTTT

J: TRBJ2-7
V: TRBV10-1
D: .
size: once
CDR3: CASSGEQGYEQYF
DNA: TGCGCCAGCAGTGGGGAACAGGGCTACGAGCAGTACTTC

J: TRBJ2-7
V: TRBV6-5
D: TRBD1
size: .
CDR3: CASSYSGTGGYEQYF
DNA: TGTGCCAGCAGTTACTCGGGCACAGGGGGCTACGAGCAGTACTTC

J: TRBJ2-6
V: TRBV3-1/TRBV3-2
D: TRBD2
size: .
CDR3: CASSLGLAGAGANVLTF
DNA: TGTGCCAGCAGCTTGGGACTAGCGGGAGCTGGGGCCAACGTCCTGACTTTC

J: TRBJ2-2
V: TRBV4-1
D: .
size: .
CDR3: CASGSHTGELFF
DNA: TGCGCCAGCGGGAGCCACACCGGGGAGCTGTTTTTT

J: TRBJ2-7
V: TRBV10-3
D: TRBD1
size: .
CDR3: CALRAGTGISYEQYF
DNA: TGTGCCCTAAGAGCCGGGACAGGGATCTCCTACGAGCAGTACTTC

J: TRBJ2-3
V: TRBV5-4
D: .
size: .
CDR3: CASSKSYTDTQYF
DNA: TGTGCCAGCAGCAAGTCCTACACAGATACGCAGTATTTT

J: TRBJ2-2
V: TRBV29-1
D: TRBD1
size: .
CDR3: CSVANRGNTGELFF
DNA: TGCAGCGTTGCGAACAGGGGTAACACCGGGGAGCTGTTTTTT

J: TRBJ2-7
V: TRBV12-3/TRBV12-4
D: .
size: .
CDR3: CASSFSYEQYF
DNA: TGTGCCAGCAGCTTCTCCTACGAGCAGTACTTC

J: TRBJ2-5
V: TRBV5-4
D: TRBD2
size: .
CDR3: CASSLGYLAGVQETQYF
DNA: TGTGCCAGCAGTCTTGGGTACCTAGCGGGAGTCCAAGAGACCCAGTACTTC

J: TRBJ2-5
V: TRBV6-2/TRBV6-3
D: TRBD2
size: .
CDR3: CASSLAGARETQYF
DNA: TGTGCCAGCAGTCTAGCGGGAGCGCGGGAGACCCAGTACTTC

J: TRBJ2-7
V: TRBV7-2
D: .
size: .
CDR3: CASSLSPSYEQYF
DNA: TGTGCCAGCAGCTTGAGCCCCTCCTACGAGCAGTACTTC

J: TRBJ2-1
V: TRBV25-1
D: .
size: .
CDR3: CASSDLSYQFF
DNA: TGTGCCAGCAGTGATTTGTCTTATCAGTTCTTC

J: TRBJ2-3
V: TRBV5-1
D: .
size: .
CDR3: CASSLRSSSTDTQYF
DNA: TGCGCCAGCAGCTTGAGGAGTTCTAGCACAGATACGCAGTATTTT

J: TRBJ2-4
V: TRBV19
D: .
size: .
CDR3: CASSVGGGLAKNIQYF
DNA: TGTGCCAGTAGTGTTGGTGGGGGCCTAGCCAAAAACATTCAGTACTTC

J: TRBJ2-1
V: TRBV4-3
D: .
size: .
CDR3: CASSHQQTDNEQFF
DNA: TGCGCCAGCAGCCACCAACAGACAGACAATGAGCAGTTCTTC

J: TRBJ2-5
V: TRBV6-2/TRBV6-3
D: .
size: .
CDR3: CASSSPTVYQETQYF
DNA: TGTGCCAGCAGTTCCCCCACAGTGTACCAAGAGACCCAGTACTTC

J: TRBJ2-2
V: TRBV7-2
D: .
size: .
CDR3: CASSLGQIGELFF
DNA: TGTGCCAGCAGCTTAGGACAGATCGGGGAGCTGTTTTTT

J: TRBJ2-5
V: TRBV20-1
D: TRBD2
size: once
CDR3: CSASPTSGRKETQYF
DNA: TGCAGTGCTAGTCCGACTAGCGGGAGAAAAGAGACCCAGTACTTC

J: TRBJ2-7
V: TRBV5-1
D: TRBD2
size: .
CDR3: CASSLELAGGKSYEQYF
DNA: TGCGCCAGCAGCTTGGAATTGGCGGGAGGGAAATCCTACGAGCAGTACTTC

J: TRBJ2-5
V: TRBV20-1
D: .
size: .
CDR3: CSARPLETQYF
DNA: TGCAGTGCTAGACCTTTAGAGACCCAGTACTTC

J: TRBJ2-6
V: TRBV9
D: TRBD1
size: .
CDR3: CASSRGRGSGANVLTF
DNA: TGTGCCAGCAGTCGGGGCAGGGGGTCCGGGGCCAACGTCCTGACTTTC

J: TRBJ1-1
V: TRBV5-4
D: TRBD1
size: .
CDR3: CASSRTGTVNTEAFF
DNA: TGTGCCAGCAGCCGAACGGGGACAGTGAACACTGAAGCTTTCTTT

J: TRBJ1-2
V: TRBV6-2/TRBV6-3
D: .
size: .
CDR3: CASSYWRASANYGYTF
DNA: TGTGCCAGCAGTTATTGGCGGGCCAGCGCGAACTATGGCTACACCTTC

J: TRBJ2-7
V: TRBV19
D: .
size: few
CDR3: CASSIRTDGTYEQYF
DNA: TGTGCCAGTAGTATTCGGACTGACGGAACATACGAGCAGTACTTC

J: TRBJ2-7
V: TRBV6-6
D: .
size: .
CDR3: CASIPGGSYEQYF
DNA: TGTGCCAGCATCCCCGGGGGCTCCTACGAGCAGTACTTC

J: TRBJ1-1
V: TRBV4-3
D: .
size: .
CDR3: CASSQDHHQGAEAFF
DNA: TGCGCCAGCAGCCAAGATCATCACCAGGGCGCTGAAGCTTTCTTT

J: TRBJ2-7
V: TRBV28
D: .
size: .
CDR3: CASSPGDGFYEQYF
DNA: TGTGCCAGCAGTCCAGGGGACGGTTTCTACGAGCAGTACTTC

J: TRBJ2-5
V: TRBV29-1
D: .
size: .
CDR3: CSTRTAQETQYF
DNA: TGCAGCACTCGGACAGCGCAAGAGACCCAGTACTTC

J: TRBJ2-2
V: TRBV11-2
D: TRBD1
size: once
CDR3: CAIPTGATNTGELFF
DNA: TGTGCCATCCCGACAGGGGCCACGAACACCGGGGAGCTGTTTTTT

J: TRBJ2-3
V: TRBV30
D: TRBD1
size: .
CDR3: CALDPSGTGYTDTQYF
DNA: TGTGCCCTCGATCCCTCCGGGACAGGGTACACAGATACGCAGTATTTT